This T cell receptor beta chain was documented in a study of cytomegalovirus exposure and HLA in healthy donors. This PCR relied on a set of 60 Vbeta primers and 13 Jbeta primers. Profiled with immunoSEQ multiplex PCR; TCRdb holds only in-frame clones, not every one. The sample lists roughly 27,000 clones, about 66% occurring once. Comment on this clone: What it binds is unknown.

CDR1 and CDR2 (germline): SNHLY, FYNNEI. Trimming stripped 6 bases from V and 6 bases from J, with 14 bases between. The CDR3 length is 13 residues. Study findings and constraints: Most TCR sequences were uncommon, yet certain public TCRs appeared in many donors. Sequences of the TCR beta chain were said to predict the HLA-A and HLA-B alleles of most subjects accurately.

Material for sequencing was PBMCs. The gene calls are TRBV2 and TRBJ1-1; D remains unclear. This clonotype was sampled from a male donor in good health and CMV-seropositive. CDR3 nucleotides: TGTGCCAGCAGAGAATTGGTCCGGGCTGAAGCTTTCTTT. It yields the protein CASRELVRAEAFF.